Below are 4 T cell receptor beta chains sequenced from a single sample in a study of blood T cell repertoires in COVID-19 (TCRdb year 2020). Receptors were amplified or captured by the immunoSEQ multiplex PCR assay. Entries here come from immuneACCESS through TCRdb and include only in-frame sequences with V and J called. Some clones fail to appear in such tables; in the studies checked, an unresolved V gene covers under half of the shortfall, and the cause of the remainder is unknown. In this sample the table shows nearly 350,000 clones, approximately 84% of which occur a single time. The ten largest clones represent 1% of the sample. The source material was PBMCs or T cells enriched from blood (not recorded which). These receptors all stem from a woman in her twenties or thirties who had recovered from COVID-19.

A few counts support this clone. This chain connects TRBV11-2 to TRBJ1-1; D not certain. CDR1 SGHAT and CDR2 FQNNGV come from the germline V gene. The CDR3 covers 12 residues. Between the trimmed V and J ends, which lost 5 bases and 10 bases, there was a span of 14 bases. The DNA for the CDR3 is TGTGCCAGCAGCCCGCCCTTCGGAGGAGCTTTCTTT. Its protein product is CASSPPFGGAFF.

The V call is TRBV3-1 (or the pseudogene TRBV3-2), the J call TRBJ2-3; D gene ambiguous. V lost 0 bases, J lost 1 base, and 8 bases lay in between. Germline V gives CDR1 LGHDT, CDR2 YNNKEL (reference sequence). The CDR3 loop spans 15 amino acids. Written as DNA, the CDR3 is TGTGCCAGCAGCCAAGAGGCCTGGCGCACAGATACGCAGTATTTT. It encodes CASSQEAWRTDTQYF.

To note about this clone: In the same sample, other DNA sequences code for this CDR3. The chain employs TRBV2 and TRBJ1-3; no clear D gene. The V gene's germline CDR1 is SNHLY and CDR2 FYNNEI. Trimming cost V 4 bases and J 1 base, with 14 bases left between them. There are 16 residues in the CDR3. CDR3 in DNA: TGTGCCAGCAGTGGGGGAGGTAGGAGGTCTGGAAACACCATATATTTT. Translated, it gives CASSGGGRRSGNTIYF.

The V gene is TRBV5-6, the J gene TRBJ2-5; 9 positions agree with TRBD1. Germline-derived CDR1 and CDR2 are SGHDT and YYEEEE. The CDR3 totals 16 residues. The V gene end was trimmed by 0 bases and the J gene end by 1 base; junction bases not matched to a gene: 4. CDR3 bases: TGTGCCAGCAGCTTGGCGACAGGGGGTGTCCAAGAGACCCAGTACTTC. It specifies CASSLATGGVQETQYF.